This T cell receptor beta chain was documented in a study of post-analysis software for immune sequencing data. Across the study: Disease trajectories encompassed relapsing-remitting, secondary progressive and progressive-relapsing multiple sclerosis.

cDNA libraries of TCR beta carried unique molecular identifiers. There were roughly 0.9 to 10 million T cells, and 510,000 or so cDNA molecules came from them. Using its own MiXCR run on the PCR reads, TCRdb lists one record per CDR3 protein. This repertoire shows fewer than 850,000 distinct CDR3 sequences, about 32% found once; its top ten account for 0.56%. A remark on this clonotype: Its specificity is unknown.

The CDR3 covers 14 residues. Per the germline V gene, CDR1 is MNHEY and CDR2 is SVGAGI. V dropped 5 bases and J dropped 3 bases, with 12 bases sitting between them. Study outcomes and limitations: There were five or six TRBV segments more frequent in patients than controls, and TRBV5-6, TRBV5-1 and TRBV20-1 were among them. Significantly lower normalized Chao1 diversity was found in patients with multiple sclerosis relative to controls. Those samples that were prepared in the same batch co-clustered strongly by F measure.

The chain is built from TRBV6-5 and TRBJ2-3; D assignment may be TRBD1 or TRBD2 (5 bases each). The sequenced material came from blood. The clonotype comes from a girl under 18 with multiple sclerosis. The CDR3 DNA is TGTGCCAGCAGTCCCGTGGGGGTTACAGATACGCAGTATTTT. Amino acids: CASSPVGVTDTQYF.